The clone carrying this T cell receptor beta chain is medium-sized within its sample. This entry comes from a study of spatial heterogeneity in lung cancer. Noted time point: sample taken at primary tumor resection. Samples came from some 73 TRACERx patients with untreated early-stage lung cancer. Whole RNA came from tumor, nontumor lung or frozen PBMC and was sequenced without being sorted. Each molecule of TCR cDNA was tagged with one unique molecular identifier. TCRdb re-called the 5' RACE reads with MiXCR, one entry per CDR3 protein. This table has some 13,000 distinct CDR3 sequences, less than 4.5% appearing once. The receptor was derived from a male donor with early-stage non-small cell lung cancer. Material: PBMCs, obtained at surgery.

This chain's CDR3 is CASSLAMGRTYEQYF. CDR3 DNA: TGCGCCAGCAGCTTGGCCATGGGACGAACCTACGAGCAGTACTTC. This chain connects TRBV5-1 to TRBJ2-7; D is possibly TRBD1 or TRBD2 (5 bases each). Germline assignment: CDR1 SGHRS and CDR2 YFSETQ. The CDR3 consists of 15 residues. V was cut by 0 bases and J by 2 bases, with 12 bases left in between. Filled out from reference TRBV5-1 and TRBJ2-7, the complete variable domain reads KAGVTQTPRYLIKTRGQQVTLSCSPISGHRSVSWYQQTPGQGLQFLFEYFSETQRNKGNFPGRFSGRQFSNSRSEMNVSTLELGDSALYLCASSLAMGRTYEQYFGPGTRLTVT.